Sequencing of this T cell receptor (beta chain) was carried out in a study of Graves' ophthalmopathy and Graves' hyperthyroidism. Notes on this clonotype: A read error is possible here, since a much larger clone lies one base away.

Investigators amplified TCR beta CDR3 regions from RNA transcripts. The first round was an RT-PCR with HTBI primers, and the second round was a multiplex PCR. TCRdb re-analysed the multiplex PCR reads in MiXCR, keeping a single row per CDR3 protein. The table lists about 210,000 distinct CDR3 sequences, roughly 27% of them singletons. The TCR originated in a man aged 50 to 60 with Graves' ophthalmopathy. Sequenced: peripheral blood.

DNA of the CDR3: TGTGCCAGCAGTCCCCATCCCAGACTAGCGGCCGGCGAGCAGTACTTC. Encoded protein: CASSPHPRLAAGEQYF. The chain combines TRBV7-8 with TRBJ2-7; 9 bases are shared with TRBD2. The CDR3 is 16 residues long. The J segment lost 6 bases and the V segment lost 6 bases, leaving 15 bases of the junction unmatched. The V gene's germline CDR1 is SGHVS and CDR2 FQNEAQ. The entire variable domain, with the rest obtained from reference TRBV7-8 and TRBJ2-7, is as follows: GAGVSQSPRYKVAKRGQDVALRCDPISGHVSLFWYQQALGQGPEFLTYFQNEAQLDKSGLPSDRFFAERPEGSVSTLKIQRTQQEDSAVYLCASSPHPRLAAGEQYFGPGTRLTVT.